One and the same sample provided the 3 T cell receptor beta chains below, sequenced in a study of blood T cell repertoires in COVID-19. TCRdb's table, derived via immunoSEQ multiplex PCR, lists solely in-frame clones and lacks some. The table has roughly 150,000 clones, around nine tenths seen once. The sample consisted of peripheral blood. These receptors were collected from a human donor in a cohort sampled during active COVID-19.

The J gene is TRBJ2-3, the V gene TRBV6-6; 7 bases align to TRBD2. Germline assignment: CDR1 MNHNY and CDR2 SVGAGI (reference sequence). V trimming: 1 base; J trimming: 4 bases; junction bases outside the gene matches: 8. There are 16 residues in the CDR3. CDR3 amino acids: CASSYFGGTRADTQYF. As DNA, the CDR3 is TGTGCCAGCAGTTACTTCGGGGGGACCAGGGCAGATACGCAGTATTTT.

This clone came up once. The rearrangement uses TRBV27 and TRBJ1-6; D not certain. This CDR3 has 17 residues. V lost 1 base, J lost 0 bases, and 10 bases lay in between. Germline V lookup: CDR1 MNHEY, CDR2 SMNVEV (reference sequence). CDR3 nucleotides: TGTGCCAGCAGTTTATACAGCGGTTTCTCCTATAATTCACCCCTCCACTTT. It yields the protein CASSLYSGFSYNSPLHF.

This chain uses TRBV9 with TRBJ2-2, with 8 bases fitting TRBD2. Germline loops: CDR1 SGDLS, CDR2 YYNGEE. This CDR3 spans 16 amino acids. V shed 0 bases and J 7 bases; nucleotides not matched to a gene: 8. In DNA form, the CDR3 reads TGTGCCAGCAGCGTAGGCGCCAGCGGGGGTATCGGGGAGCTGTTTTTT. Its protein product is CASSVGASGGIGELFF.